This T cell receptor beta chain was captured in a study of cytomegalovirus exposure and HLA in healthy donors. This clone appeared a single time. Assay: immunoSEQ multiplex PCR; the TCRdb copy retains only in-frame clones and omits some. The sample records 250,000 to 300,000 clones, roughly 89% being singletons. Germline V gene data show CDR1 as WNHNN and CDR2 as SYGVQD (reference sequence). V was trimmed by 3 bases and J by 0 bases, leaving 5 bases between them. CDR3 size: 13 residues. The source of this sequence is a woman aged 18-29 years in good health and CMV-seronegative. The chain links TRBV10-1 to TRBJ1-1; the D is unclear. The specimen was PBMCs. The CDR3 protein is CASSEALNTEAFF. The CDR3, as DNA: TGCGCCAGCAGTGAAGCATTGAACACTGAAGCTTTCTTT.